One sample yielded the 6 T cell receptor beta chains listed below, sequenced in a study of neurological immune-mediated disorders. TCRdb processed the 5' RACE reads anew with MiXCR; each CDR3 protein has one entry. Of about 89,000 distinct CDR3 sequences in the sample, 2.5% to 3% were seen once. The sequenced sample was PBMCs. Source of these receptors: a woman aged 25 to 39 with multiple sclerosis.

This clonotype was detected ten times or more. This chain connects TRBV12-3 or TRBV12-4 to TRBJ2-1, with D tentatively TRBD1 (6 bases). There are 17 residues in the CDR3. V shed 5 bases and J shed 7 bases, with 24 bases lying between them. This CDR3 reads CASSPPLARGVSNEQFF. CDR3 nucleotide sequence: TGTGCCAGCAGTCCCCCCCTCGCCAGGGGCGTTTCGAATGAGCAGTTCTTC.

This clonotype was found many times. This rearrangement joins TRBV18 to TRBJ2-7; D unclear. CDR1 is KGHSH and CDR2 is LQKENI in the germline V gene. V was cut by 1 base and J by 0 bases, with 7 bases left in between. The CDR3 extends over 14 amino acids. For the CDR3, the DNA is TGTGCCAGCTCACCACTGTCGAACTCCTACGAGCAGTACTTC. This codes for CASSPLSNSYEQYF.

This clonotype was observed at least ten times. The V gene is TRBV20-1, the J gene TRBJ2-4; D may be TRBD1 (6 bases). The V gene lost 1 base and the J gene lost 6 bases, with 7 bases spanning the gap. Looked up from germline, CDR1 is DFQATT and CDR2 is SNEGSKA (reference sequence). This CDR3 is 12 amino acids long. CDR3 residues: CSARGGGNIQYF. The CDR3 DNA sequence: TGCAGTGCTAGAGGAGGGGGAAACATTCAGTACTTC.

This clonotype was seen ten or more times. V gene TRBV5-1 combines with J gene TRBJ1-5; D unresolved. This CDR3 has 14 amino acids. The V end lost 0 bases, the J end lost 9 bases, and 13 bases lay between the germline ends. The germline V gene encodes CDR1 SGHRS and CDR2 YFSETQ. The DNA for the CDR3 is TGCGCCAGCAGCTTGGGAGGGTATGGCGGGCCCCAGCATTTT. It translates to CASSLGGYGGPQHF.

This clonotype was counted at least ten times. The V call is TRBV5-1, the J call TRBJ2-1; 10 bases line up with TRBD2. Germline V lookup: CDR1 SGHRS, CDR2 YFSETQ. This CDR3 has 16 amino acids. The junction had 9 bases not matched to a gene; V was cut back by 4 bases and J by 5 bases. The CDR3 DNA follows: TGCGCCAGCAGCCGTCCTCTAGCGGGAGCCAACAATGAGCAGTTCTTC. Translating gives CASSRPLAGANNEQFF.

This clonotype was detected many times. This chain links TRBV4-2 with TRBJ1-2, with TRBD1 identical over 8 bases. CDR1 is LGHNA, CDR2 YNFKEQ, per germline. After removal of 1 base from V and 3 bases from J, the junction contained 7 bases not matched to a gene. The length of the CDR3 is 16 residues. The CDR3 here is CASSQAWQTGDYGYTF. The CDR3 nucleotides read TGTGCCAGCAGCCAAGCTTGGCAGACAGGGGACTATGGCTACACCTTC.